This T cell receptor (beta chain) was retrieved from a study of control samples from healthy donors and cancer patients. Looked up from germline, CDR1 is MNHEY and CDR2 is SMNVEV (reference sequence). V gave up 1 base and J gave up 6 bases, with 7 bases separating them. The length of the CDR3 is 14 residues. Using immunoSEQ multiplex PCR, the repertoire was profiled, and TCRdb retains in-frame clones only, with some absent. The table records 65,000 to 75,000 clones, roughly 87% of them present only once. Sequencing input: blood. The chain is built from TRBV27 and TRBJ1-6; D remains ambiguous. This sequence was found in a woman aged 50 to 65 in good health. Here the CDR3 DNA reads TGTGCCAGCAGTTTATGGTTAAGTAATTCACCCCTCCACTTT. This encodes CASSLWLSNSPLHF.